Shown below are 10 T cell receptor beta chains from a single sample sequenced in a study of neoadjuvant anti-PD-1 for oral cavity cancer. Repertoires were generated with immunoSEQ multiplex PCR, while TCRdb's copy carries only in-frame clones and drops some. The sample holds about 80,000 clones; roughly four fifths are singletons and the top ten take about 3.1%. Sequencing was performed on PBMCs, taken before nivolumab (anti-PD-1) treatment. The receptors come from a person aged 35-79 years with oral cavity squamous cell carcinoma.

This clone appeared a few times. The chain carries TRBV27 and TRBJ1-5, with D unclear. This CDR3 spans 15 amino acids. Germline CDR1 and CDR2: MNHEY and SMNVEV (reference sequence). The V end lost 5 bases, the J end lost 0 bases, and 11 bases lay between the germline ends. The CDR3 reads CASSERAGSNQPQHF. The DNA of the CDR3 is TGTGCCAGCAGTGAAAGGGCGGGTAGCAATCAGCCCCAGCATTTT.

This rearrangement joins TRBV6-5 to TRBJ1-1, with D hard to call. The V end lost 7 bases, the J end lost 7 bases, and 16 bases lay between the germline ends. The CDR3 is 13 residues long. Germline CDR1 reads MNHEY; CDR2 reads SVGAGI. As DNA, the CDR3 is TGTGCCAGCATTCAGACGGGCAGAGATGAAGCTTTCTTT. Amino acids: CASIQTGRDEAFF.

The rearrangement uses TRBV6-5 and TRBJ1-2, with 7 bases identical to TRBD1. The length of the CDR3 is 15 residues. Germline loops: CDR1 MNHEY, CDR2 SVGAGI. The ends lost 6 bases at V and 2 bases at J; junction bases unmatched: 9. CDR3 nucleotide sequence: TGTGCCAGCAGACTCCATGGACAGGCGAACTATGGCTACACCTTC. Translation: CASRLHGQANYGYTF.

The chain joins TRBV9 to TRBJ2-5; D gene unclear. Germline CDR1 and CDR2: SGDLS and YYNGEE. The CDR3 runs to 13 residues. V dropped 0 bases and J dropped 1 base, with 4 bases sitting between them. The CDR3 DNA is TGTGCCAGCAGCGTAGCCAGCCAAGAGACCCAGTACTTC. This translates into CASSVASQETQYF. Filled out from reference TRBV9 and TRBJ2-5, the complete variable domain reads DSGVTQTPKHLITATGQRVTLRCSPRSGDLSVYWYQQSLDQGLQFLIQYYNGEERAKGNILERFSAQQFPDLHSELNLSSLELGDSALYFCASSVASQETQYFGPGTRLLVL.

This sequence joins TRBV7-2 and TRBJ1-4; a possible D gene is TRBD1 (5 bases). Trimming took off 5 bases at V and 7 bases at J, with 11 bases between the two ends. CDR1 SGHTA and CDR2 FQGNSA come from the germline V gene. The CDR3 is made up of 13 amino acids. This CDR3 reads CASSQGLSEKLFF. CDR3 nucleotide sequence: TGTGCCAGCAGCCAGGGCTTGAGTGAAAAACTGTTTTTT.

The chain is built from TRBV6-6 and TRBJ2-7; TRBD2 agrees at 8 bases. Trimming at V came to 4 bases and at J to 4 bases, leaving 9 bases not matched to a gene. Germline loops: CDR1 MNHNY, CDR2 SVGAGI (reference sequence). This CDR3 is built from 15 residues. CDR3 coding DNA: TGTGCCAGCAGTTCCCCTGGCGGGAGGAAATACGAGCAGTACTTC. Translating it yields CASSSPGGRKYEQYF.

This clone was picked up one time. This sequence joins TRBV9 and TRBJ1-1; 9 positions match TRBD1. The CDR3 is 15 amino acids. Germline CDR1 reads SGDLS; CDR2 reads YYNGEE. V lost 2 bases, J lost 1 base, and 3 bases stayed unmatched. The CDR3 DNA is TGTGCCAGCAGCGTGACGGGACAGGGGAACACTGAAGCTTTCTTT. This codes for CASSVTGQGNTEAFF.

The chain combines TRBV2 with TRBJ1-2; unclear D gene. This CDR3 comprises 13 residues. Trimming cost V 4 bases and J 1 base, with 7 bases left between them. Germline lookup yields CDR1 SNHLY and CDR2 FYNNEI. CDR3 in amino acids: CASSGNSNYGYTF. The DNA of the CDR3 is TGTGCCAGCAGTGGGAACAGTAACTATGGCTACACCTTC.

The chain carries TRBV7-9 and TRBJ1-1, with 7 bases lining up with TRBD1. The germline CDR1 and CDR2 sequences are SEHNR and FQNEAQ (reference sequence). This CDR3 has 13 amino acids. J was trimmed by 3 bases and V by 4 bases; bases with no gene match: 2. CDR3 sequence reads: CASSSQGYTEAFF. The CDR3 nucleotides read TGTGCCAGCAGCTCACAGGGGTACACTGAAGCTTTCTTT.

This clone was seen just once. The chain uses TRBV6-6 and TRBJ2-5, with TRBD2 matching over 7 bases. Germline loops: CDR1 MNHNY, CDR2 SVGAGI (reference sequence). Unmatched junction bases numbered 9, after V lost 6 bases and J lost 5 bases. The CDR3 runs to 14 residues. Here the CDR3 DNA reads TGTGCCAGCAGGGATCGGACTAGGGAGGAGACCCAGTACTTC. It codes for CASRDRTREETQYF.